These T cell receptor beta chains were read from a single sample in a study of patients and donors after allogeneic stem cell transplantation. TCRdb independently ran MiXCR on the RT-PCR reads; one entry per CDR3 protein. The sample has some 880,000 distinct CDR3 sequences; roughly 18% are singletons. The specimen sequenced was blood, either unsorted or a sorted T cell fraction (not recorded which). The receptors stem from a human donor who was either an allogeneic HSCT recipient or a stem cell or donor lymphocyte infusion donor (not recorded which). It is not recorded whose cells these are; they may come from a transplant donor. The CDR3 runs from the conserved cysteine through the conserved F or W.

v_gene	len	j_gene	CDR3aa
TRBV4-1	16	TRBJ2-1	CASSQEGRGLYNEQFF
TRBV27	17	TRBJ2-1	CASSLSPGLVRDNEQFF
TRBV6-5	14	TRBJ2-3	CASSWTVSTDTQYF
TRBV20-1	16	TRBJ2-3	CSAILIRDRGTDTQYF
TRBV20-1	13	TRBJ1-1	CSASGTLNTEAFF
TRBV20-1	14	TRBJ2-3	CSARRGTRGDTQYF
TRBV5-6	12	TRBJ1-2	CASSLPLYGYTF
TRBV11-2	13	TRBJ1-1	CASASSGGTEAFF
TRBV6-1	14	TRBJ2-7	CASTGTGLSYEQYF
TRBV5-1	15	TRBJ1-2	CASSLAGAANYGYTF
TRBV6-2/TRBV6-3	12	TRBJ1-1	CASSYGTVEAFF
TRBV5-1	14	TRBJ2-7	CASSFGRGRDEQYF
TRBV7-6	14	TRBJ2-7	CASSLYPGYYEQYF
TRBV4-2	15	TRBJ2-7	CASSQSRGPAYEQYF